The 15 T cell receptor beta chains below were found in one sample sequenced in a study of blood T cell repertoires in COVID-19. Libraries were prepared by immunoSEQ multiplex PCR; TCRdb keeps only in-frame clonotypes and omits some of them. The repertoire consists of over 200,000 clones, with over 75% occurring once and the leading ten covering about 9%. Sequenced: PBMCs or T cells enriched from blood (not recorded which). The receptor source for this set is a man aged 35-49 years who had recovered from COVID-19.

On this clone: The junction departs from germline at one end; a sequencing error may be responsible. The chain recombines TRBV6-6 with TRBJ2-1; D may be TRBD1 (6 bases). Germline CDR1 MNHNY, CDR2 SVGAGI (reference sequence). The CDR3 runs 13 residues. CDR3 residues: CAGSYWDNEQQFF. Here the CDR3 DNA reads TGTGCCGGCAGCTACTGGGACAATGAGCAGCAGTTCTTC.

The sample holds a few counts of this clone. J is TRBJ1-1 and V is TRBV11-2; D gene uncertain. Germline values: CDR1 SGHAT, CDR2 FQNNGV. This CDR3 has 13 residues. V dropped 4 bases and J dropped 3 bases, with 9 bases sitting between them. The CDR3, as DNA: TGTGCCAGCAGCTCCTCAACTTACACTGAAGCTTTCTTT. Amino acid sequence: CASSSSTYTEAFF.

V is TRBV6-1 and J is TRBJ1-1; the D gene is possibly TRBD1 (5 bases). Trimming pared 0 bases from V and 4 bases from J, leaving 15 bases between. The germline V gene encodes CDR1 MNHNS and CDR2 SASEGT. The CDR3 totals 16 residues. DNA of the CDR3: TGTGCCAGCAGTGAAGCGCTTCGGGGGTTAGGCACTGAAGCTTTCTTT. Amino acid sequence: CASSEALRGLGTEAFF.

This rearrangement joins TRBV6-1 to TRBJ1-1, with D possibly TRBD1 on 5 matching bases. The CDR3 runs 15 residues. Trimming stripped 3 bases from V and 4 bases from J, with 15 bases between. Per germline, CDR1 MNHNS and CDR2 SASEGT. CDR3 in amino acids: CASSEFPGSVTEAFF. The CDR3 DNA is TGTGCCAGCAGTGAGTTTCCAGGGTCGGTCACTGAAGCTTTCTTT.

For the CDR3, the DNA is TGTGCCAGCAGTGTTCGTCCGGCAGATACGCAGTATTTT. Translating it yields CASSVRPADTQYF. The chain carries TRBV6-4 and TRBJ2-3; no clear D gene. The CDR3 totals 13 residues. Trimming took off 4 bases at V and 4 bases at J, with 9 bases between the two ends. From germline, CDR1 is MRHNA and CDR2 SNTAGT.

This chain uses TRBV4-2 with TRBJ2-5; D is perhaps TRBD2 (5 bases). V lost 1 base to trimming and J lost 3 bases, with 12 bases between them. The CDR3 is 15 amino acids. Germline loops: CDR1 LGHNA, CDR2 YNFKEQ. CDR3 residues: CASSQVSRREETQYF. DNA of the CDR3: TGTGCCAGCAGCCAAGTTTCTCGGCGGGAAGAGACCCAGTACTTC.

This clone showed up just a few times. V is TRBV9 and J is TRBJ2-3; TRBD2 agrees at 7 bases. This CDR3 has 15 residues. Trimming at V came to 1 base and at J to 4 bases, leaving 6 bases not matched to a gene. Germline CDR1 SGDLS, CDR2 YYNGEE. Written as DNA, the CDR3 is TGTGCCAGCAGCGTATCGGGCGGGAGTGCAGATACGCAGTATTTT. It translates to CASSVSGGSADTQYF.

V gene TRBV18 combines with J gene TRBJ2-1; D might be TRBD2 (6 bases). This CDR3 comprises 14 residues. The V end lost 6 bases, the J end lost 0 bases, and 9 bases lay between the germline ends. CDR1 and CDR2 from the germline V gene are KGHSH and LQKENI. Here the CDR3 DNA reads TGTGCCAGCTCCACCGGGAGCTCCTACAATGAGCAGTTCTTC. Translated, it gives CASSTGSSYNEQFF.

The sample holds a few counts of this clone. V and J are TRBV30 and TRBJ2-7; 9 bases line up with TRBD2. With 7 bases clipped from V and 6 bases from J, the junction kept 16 bases outside the gene matches. Germline V gene sequence: CDR1 GTSNPN, CDR2 SVGIG (reference sequence). The CDR3 is made up of 15 amino acids. CDR3 sequence: CASRSVVSGRGEQYF. Written as DNA, the CDR3 is TGTGCCTCCCGGAGTGTCGTTAGCGGGAGAGGCGAGCAGTACTTC. The full variable domain, its missing parts supplied by reference TRBV30 and TRBJ2-7, is SQTIHQWPATLVQPVGSPLSLECTVEGTSNPNLYWYRQAAGRGLQLLFYSVGIGQISSEVPQNLSASRPQDRQFILSSKKLLLSDSGFYLCASRSVVSGRGEQYFGPGTRLTVT.

V is TRBV5-1 and J is TRBJ1-1; weak D call: TRBD1 (6 bases). The V gene lost 4 bases and the J gene lost 4 bases, with 17 bases spanning the gap. Germline CDR1 is SGHRS and CDR2 is YFSETQ. The CDR3 totals 15 residues. The CDR3 here is CASSPTGGGVTEAFF. The CDR3, as DNA: TGCGCCAGCAGCCCAACGGGGGGGGGCGTCACTGAAGCTTTCTTT.

The chain couples TRBV28 to TRBJ1-5, with D maybe TRBD1 (5 bases). Germline CDR1 reads MDHEN; CDR2 reads SYDVKM. Trimming cost V 2 bases and J 0 bases, with 8 bases left between them. This CDR3 has 15 amino acids. This CDR3 is CASSLQGLSNQPQHF. In nucleotides, the CDR3 is TGTGCCAGCAGTTTACAGGGCCTTAGCAATCAGCCCCAGCATTTT.

This clone appeared a single time. CDR3 DNA sequence: TGTGCCGGGGGGACTCCGCGCTGGGATAGCAATCAGCCCCAGCATTTT. As protein: CAGGTPRWDSNQPQHF. The chain links TRBV25-1 to TRBJ1-5; D might be TRBD1 (5 bases). Germline loops: CDR1 MGHDK, CDR2 SYGVNS. V gave up 11 bases and J gave up 0 bases, with 20 bases separating them. This CDR3 comprises 16 residues.

This chain connects TRBV7-3 to TRBJ2-2, with TRBD2 matching over 9 bases. The trim removed 4 bases at V and 4 bases at J, leaving 4 bases unmatched. Looked up from germline, CDR1 is SGHTA and CDR2 is FQGTGA. This CDR3 spans 15 amino acids. CDR3 coding DNA: TGTGCCAGCAGCTCCCATAGCGGGAGCACCGGGGAGCTGTTTTTT. Translating gives CASSSHSGSTGELFF.

The rearrangement joins TRBV5-1 to TRBJ2-1, with 8 positions matching TRBD2. CDR3 length: 14 amino acids. From germline, CDR1 is SGHRS and CDR2 YFSETQ. V trimming: 4 bases; J trimming: 12 bases; junction bases outside the gene matches: 12. CDR3 DNA sequence: TGCGCCAGCAGCGCGGGGAGCACGGGAGGGACGCAGTTCTTC. This codes for CASSAGSTGGTQFF. Looking up the rest from reference TRBV5-1 and TRBJ2-1 gives the full variable domain: KAGVTQTPRYLIKTRGQQVTLSCSPISGHRSVSWYQQTPGQGLQFLFEYFSETQRNKGNFPGRFSGRQFSNSRSEMNVSTLELGDSALYLCASSAGSTGGTQFFGPGTRLTVL.

This clone was picked up one time. The chain uses TRBV5-1 and TRBJ1-2; D is possibly TRBD1 (6 bases). The germline CDR1 and CDR2 sequences are SGHRS and YFSETQ. V was cut by 0 bases and J by 3 bases, with 12 bases left in between. This CDR3 has 15 amino acids. The CDR3 bases are TGCGCCAGCAGCTTGGAACTGCCAGGGGACTATGGCTACACCTTC. It specifies CASSLELPGDYGYTF. The full variable domain, rest sourced from reference TRBV5-1 and TRBJ1-2, is KAGVTQTPRYLIKTRGQQVTLSCSPISGHRSVSWYQQTPGQGLQFLFEYFSETQRNKGNFPGRFSGRQFSNSRSEMNVSTLELGDSALYLCASSLELPGDYGYTFGSGTRLTVV.